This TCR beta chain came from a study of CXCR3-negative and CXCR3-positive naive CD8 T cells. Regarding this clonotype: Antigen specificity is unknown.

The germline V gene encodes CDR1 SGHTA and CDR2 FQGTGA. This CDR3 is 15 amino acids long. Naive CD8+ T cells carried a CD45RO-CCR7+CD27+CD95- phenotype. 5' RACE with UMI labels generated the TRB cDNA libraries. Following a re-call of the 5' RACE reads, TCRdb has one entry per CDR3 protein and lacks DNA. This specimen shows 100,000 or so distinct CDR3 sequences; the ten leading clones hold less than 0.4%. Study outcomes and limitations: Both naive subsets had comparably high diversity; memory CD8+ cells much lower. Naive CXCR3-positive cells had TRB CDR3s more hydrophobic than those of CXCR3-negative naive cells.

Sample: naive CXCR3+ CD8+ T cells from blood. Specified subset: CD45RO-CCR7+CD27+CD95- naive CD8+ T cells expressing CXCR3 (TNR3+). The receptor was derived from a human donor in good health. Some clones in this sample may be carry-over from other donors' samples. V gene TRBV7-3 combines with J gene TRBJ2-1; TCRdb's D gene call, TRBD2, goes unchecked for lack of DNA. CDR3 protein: CASSPSWQSYNEQFF.